The next 25 T cell receptor beta chains were all read from a single sample in a study of T cells after yellow fever vaccination. Via MiXCR, TCRdb re-called the 5' RACE reads, giving one row per CDR3 protein. Among roughly 160,000 distinct CDR3 sequences listed, 6% to 7.5% were seen once. The starting material was CD4+ T cells sorted from PBMCs, obtained about 5 days after the first yellow fever vaccination. All receptors derive from a man between 18 and 35 years old who received the YFV17D yellow fever vaccine.

This clonotype was observed a few times. This chain connects TRBV4-1 to TRBJ2-5; D may be TRBD2 (5 bases). CDR1 is MGHRA and CDR2 is YSYEKL in the germline V gene. The CDR3 has 14 residues. V was pared by 3 bases and J by 4 bases, with 12 bases between. CDR3 protein: CASSHTAAGETQYF. Written as DNA, the CDR3 is TGCGCCAGCAGCCACACGGCTGCGGGAGAGACCCAGTACTTC.

This clonotype was picked up many times. The chain couples TRBV20-1 to TRBJ1-6; a possible D gene is TRBD1 (6 bases). V was cut by 2 bases and J by 9 bases, with 17 bases left in between. Germline CDR1 reads DFQATT; CDR2 reads SNEGSKA (reference sequence). The CDR3 has 15 amino acids. CDR3 residues: CSARPAGEIVSPLHF. The CDR3 region has the DNA TGCAGTGCTAGACCGGCAGGGGAAATAGTTTCACCCCTCCACTTT.

The sample holds many counts of this clonotype. The V call is TRBV7-9, the J call TRBJ1-5, with a weak D call TRBD1 (5 bases). The V end was cut by 4 bases, the J end by 3 bases, with 10 bases between. Germline CDR1 reads SEHNR; CDR2 reads FQNEAQ (reference sequence). The CDR3 totals 14 residues. As DNA, the CDR3 is TGTGCCAGCAGCTCGGGACGCAACAATCAGCCCCAGCATTTT. Amino acid sequence: CASSSGRNNQPQHF.

This clonotype came up many times. This rearrangement joins TRBV12-3 or TRBV12-4 to TRBJ1-2; weak D call: TRBD1 (6 bases). V lost 2 bases to trimming and J lost 6 bases, with 13 bases between them. This CDR3 region has 14 residues. The CDR3 DNA sequence: TGTGCCAGCAGTTTAACGGGGGCGGTTGATGGCTACACCTTC. Protein: CASSLTGAVDGYTF.

This clonotype has ten or more counts. The chain links TRBV12-3 or TRBV12-4 to TRBJ1-2, with 7 nucleotides matching TRBD1. J was trimmed by 3 bases and V by 6 bases; bases with no gene match: 7. This CDR3 region has 14 residues. CDR3 residues: CASSLIGTDYGYTF. The CDR3 coding sequence is TGTGCCAGCAGCCTAATCGGGACAGACTATGGCTACACCTTC.

This clonotype was observed at least ten times. The CDR3 DNA reads as TGTGCCAGCAGTTTAAGATGGGGGACTAATGAAAAACTGTTTTTT. Protein sequence: CASSLRWGTNEKLFF. V gene TRBV27 combines with J gene TRBJ1-4, with D maybe TRBD1 (5 bases). CDR1 and CDR2 (germline): MNHEY, SMNVEV (reference sequence). V gave up 2 bases and J gave up 2 bases, with 9 bases separating them. The length of the CDR3 is 15 residues. The full variable domain, its missing parts supplied by reference TRBV27 and TRBJ1-4, is EAQVTQNPRYLITVTGKKLTVTCSQNMNHEYMSWYRQDPGLGLRQIYYSMNVEVTDKGDVPEGYKVSRKEKRNFPLILESPSPNQTSLYFCASSLRWGTNEKLFFGSGTQLSVL.

The genes are TRBV11-1 and TRBJ2-6, with D maybe TRBD2 (6 bases). Trimming shortened V by 3 bases and J by 0 bases, and 18 bases separated the two germline ends. Germline loops: CDR1 SGHAT, CDR2 FQDESV (reference sequence). This CDR3 has 19 amino acids. CDR3 sequence (DNA): TGTGCCAGCAGCTTCATTACGAGGGGAGGTGGCTCTGGGGCCAACGTCCTGACTTTC. The encoded protein is CASSFITRGGGSGANVLTF.

This clonotype occurred many times. This chain uses TRBV29-1 with TRBJ2-1; no reliable D call. The CDR3 totals 13 residues. The ends were cut back, 8 bases at V and 4 bases at J, with 15 bases in the middle. Germline V gene data show CDR1 as SQVTM and CDR2 as ANQGSEA. In nucleotides, the CDR3 is TGCAGCATCGACCTCGACACTTACAATGAGCAGTTCTTC. Translating gives CSIDLDTYNEQFF.

Concerning this clonotype itself: This sequence may be a read error, since a much larger clone differs from it by one base. The chain recombines TRBV25-1 with TRBJ2-5; 12 nucleotides align to TRBD2. This CDR3 has 16 residues. Looked up from germline, CDR1 is MGHDK and CDR2 is SYGVNS. The CDR3 reads CSSSLTSGGYQETQYF. The CDR3 DNA follows: TGTTCCAGCAGTTTAACTAGCGGGGGGTACCAAGAGACCCAGTACTTC.

This clonotype was seen many times. The rearrangement links TRBV3-1 to TRBJ2-3, with no clear D. This CDR3 contains 12 residues. Germline loops: CDR1 LGHDT, CDR2 YNNKEL (reference sequence). V was cut by 5 bases and J by 2 bases, with 5 bases left in between. For the CDR3, the DNA is TGTGCCAGCAGCGTCCTCACAGATACGCAGTATTTT. It specifies CASSVLTDTQYF.

This clonotype occurred many times. The chain combines TRBV30 with TRBJ2-5; D gene uncertain. The CDR3 runs to 11 residues. V was cut by 0 bases and J by 5 bases, with 4 bases left in between. Germline V gene sequence: CDR1 GTSNPN, CDR2 SVGIG (reference sequence). CDR3 residues: CAWSVLETQYF. CDR3 in DNA: TGTGCCTGGAGTGTACTGGAGACCCAGTACTTC.

The rearrangement joins TRBV19 to TRBJ1-5; no clear D. Germline loops: CDR1 LNHDA, CDR2 SQIVND (reference sequence). CDR3 size: 15 residues. Trimming left V 2 bases short and J 7 bases short, with 15 bases between. CDR3 loop: CASSISPRALQPQHF. For the CDR3, the DNA is TGTGCCAGTAGTATATCGCCACGCGCCCTACAGCCCCAGCATTTT.

This clonotype has more than one count but fewer than ten. The chain has TRBV4-3 and TRBJ2-3; 9 nucleotides match TRBD2. The junction had 7 bases not matched to a gene; V was cut back by 0 bases and J by 9 bases. The length of the CDR3 is 15 residues. Germline CDR1 LGHNA, CDR2 YSLEER. CDR3 nucleotide sequence: TGCGCCAGCAGCCAAGATCGTCCAGCGGGAGGCACGCAGTATTTT. Amino acid sequence: CASSQDRPAGGTQYF.

This clonotype was observed at least ten times. This chain uses TRBV7-2 with TRBJ2-3; D not resolved. The CDR3 covers 12 residues. From germline, CDR1 is SGHTA and CDR2 FQGNSA. The germline V and J ends were trimmed by 5 bases and 6 bases, with 9 bases remaining between them. CDR3 nucleotide sequence: TGTGCCAGCAGCACGTTGGGGGATACGCAGTATTTT. Translated, it gives CASSTLGDTQYF.

This clonotype was seen only a few times. The chain combines TRBV9 with TRBJ2-5; 7 positions match TRBD2. V dropped 4 bases and J dropped 1; count of bases not matched to a gene: 13. Germline assignment: CDR1 SGDLS and CDR2 YYNGEE. The CDR3 spans 17 residues. CDR3 sequence reads: CASSPRGDSGFQETQYF. The CDR3 nucleotides read TGTGCCAGCAGCCCCCGGGGGGATAGCGGGTTCCAAGAGACCCAGTACTTC.

In its sample, this clonotype was seen a few times. The gene calls are TRBV7-9 and TRBJ2-1; no definite D call. CDR1 is SEHNR and CDR2 is FQNEAQ in the germline V gene (reference sequence). The CDR3 runs to 13 residues. Trimming pared 1 base from V and 6 bases from J, leaving 7 bases between. The CDR3 coding sequence is TGTGCCAGCAGCTTAGTGCGGTCCAATGAGCAGTTCTTC. Encoded protein: CASSLVRSNEQFF. Looking up the rest from reference TRBV7-9 and TRBJ2-1 gives the full variable domain: DTGVSQNPRHKITKRGQNVTFRCDPISEHNRLYWYRQTLGQGPEFLTYFQNEAQLEKSRLLSDRFSAERPKGSFSTLEIQRTEQGDSAMYLCASSLVRSNEQFFGPGTRLTVL.

This clonotype was counted many times. The chain carries TRBV28 and TRBJ2-7, with a tentative D call TRBD1 (6 bases). V gave up 5 bases and J gave up 1 base, with 15 bases separating them. The CDR3 runs 15 residues. Germline V gives CDR1 MDHEN, CDR2 SYDVKM. The CDR3 DNA is TGTGCCAGCAGTCCCCCCGGACAGCAATCCTACGAGCAGTACTTC. This encodes CASSPPGQQSYEQYF.

Ten or more counts support this clonotype. The V call is TRBV7-9, the J call TRBJ2-5, with D unclear. CDR1 SEHNR and CDR2 FQNEAQ come from the germline V gene (reference sequence). CDR3 length equals 11 residues. Trimming took off 5 bases at V and 4 bases at J, with 5 bases between the two ends. CDR3 in DNA: TGTGCCAGCAGCGGAATAGAGACCCAGTACTTC. It encodes CASSGIETQYF.

This clonotype was observed at least ten times. V is TRBV7-3 and J is TRBJ2-7; D may be TRBD2 (6 bases). V lost 2 bases to trimming and J lost 1 base, with 12 bases between them. CDR3 length: 15 amino acids. Germline lookup yields CDR1 SGHTA and CDR2 FQGTGA. CDR3 region: CASSLQAGISYEQYF. CDR3 sequence (DNA): TGTGCCAGCAGCTTACAAGCGGGCATTTCCTACGAGCAGTACTTC.

This clonotype was detected ten times or more. The chain recombines TRBV10-3 with TRBJ2-5; a weak D match, TRBD2 (6 bases). CDR3 size: 17 residues. Germline V lookup: CDR1 ENHRY, CDR2 SYGVKD. V lost 5 bases and J lost 0, with 19 bases in between. The CDR3 DNA reads TGTGCCATCAGTTTCGGTTGGCGGGGCCCATACCAAGAGACCCAGTACTTC. Residues: CAISFGWRGPYQETQYF.

This clonotype appeared many times. The chain couples TRBV28 to TRBJ1-2, with D possibly being TRBD1 (5 bases). V lost 5 bases and J 1 base, leaving 11 bases between the germline ends. The CDR3 loop spans 14 amino acids. Looked up from germline, CDR1 is MDHEN and CDR2 is SYDVKM. As DNA, the CDR3 is TGTGCCAGCAGTCTGGGGCAGGGTAACTATGGCTACACCTTC. It codes for CASSLGQGNYGYTF.

The CDR3 region is CASSQSGQGAIQPQHF. The CDR3 nucleotides read TGCGCCAGCAGCCAGTCGGGACAGGGTGCGATTCAGCCCCAGCATTTT. The V gene is TRBV4-1, the J gene TRBJ1-5; 9 nucleotides align to TRBD1. Germline CDR1 is MGHRA and CDR2 is YSYEKL. Trimming cost V 3 bases and J 6 bases; bases outside gene matches: 9. CDR3 length: 16 amino acids.

V is TRBV7-2 and J is TRBJ2-5; 8 nucleotides align to TRBD2. J lost 5 bases, V lost 1 base, and 6 bases had no gene match. CDR1 and CDR2 (germline): SGHTA, FQGNSA. The CDR3 extends over 15 amino acids. CDR3 in amino acids: CASSLGGLGGETQYF. As DNA, the CDR3 is TGTGCCAGCAGCTTAGGGGGACTAGGGGGGGAGACCCAGTACTTC.

This clonotype was observed many times. This sequence joins TRBV6-5 and TRBJ2-6, with a weak D call TRBD1 (7 bases). V lost 4 bases to trimming and J lost 1 base, with 8 bases between them. Germline CDR1 MNHEY, CDR2 SVGAGI. This CDR3 has 15 amino acids. DNA of the CDR3: TGTGCCAGCAGTTCAGGGGGGTCTGGGGCCAACGTCCTGACTTTC. Its protein is CASSSGGSGANVLTF.

This clonotype was counted many times. Sequence at one end of the junction differs from germline and may be a read error. The chain carries TRBV5-1 and TRBJ1-1; tentatively, D is TRBD1 (5 bases). Looked up from germline, CDR1 is SGHRS and CDR2 is YFSETQ. CDR3 length: 13 amino acids. Here the CDR3 DNA reads TGTGCCAGCAGCTTGGAGAGGGGCACTGAAGCTTTCTTT. Translation: CASSLERGTEAFF. The whole variable domain, filled in from reference TRBV5-1 and TRBJ1-1, reads KAGVTQTPRYLIKTRGQQVTLSCSPISGHRSVSWYQQTPGQGLQFLFEYFSETQRNKGNFPGRFSGRQFSNSRSEMNVSTLELGDSALYLCASSLERGTEAFFGQGTRLTVV.